The T cell receptor beta chain described here comes from a study of T and B cells in COVID-19 patients. On the study more broadly: Peripheral blood came from COVID-19 patients with active infection or after recovery.

A note on this clonotype: Antigen unknown.

With 4 bases clipped from V and 4 bases from J, the junction kept 6 bases outside the gene matches. From germline, CDR1 is MNHNS and CDR2 SASEGT. The CDR3 extends over 16 amino acids. TRB was amplified from about 260-540 ng of blood genomic DNA. TRB rearrangements were amplified by multiplex PCR with BIOMED2 TRB-A/B primers. TCRdb analysed the multiplex PCR reads with MiXCR anew, one entry per CDR3 protein. The sample records thousands of distinct CDR3 sequences, roughly a quarter being singletons. Findings and limits, study-wide: Clonality of TRB repertoires was high in active COVID-19; recovery brought above-healthy diversity and richness. CD4+, regulatory T cell, CD8+ and sorted SARS-CoV-2-responsive or tetramer+ T cells were not yet sequenced. Symptomatic-phase blood samples from mildly ill patients and early samples from severe cases were scarce.

The genes are TRBV6-1 and TRBJ2-3, with 12 bases that match TRBD2. The source material was blood. The TCR originated in a human donor with active COVID-19. CDR3: CASSARTSGIPDTQYF. The CDR3, as DNA: TGTGCCAGCAGTGCCCGGACTAGCGGGATCCCAGATACGCAGTATTTT.